Below, 15 T cell receptor beta chains from the same sample are listed, as sequenced in a study of shared clonotypes between healthy human individuals. Libraries were prepared by immunoSEQ multiplex PCR; TCRdb keeps only in-frame clonotypes and omits some of them. The repertoire holds millions of clones, with 95% as singletons. The material sequenced was naive CD4+ T cells sorted from blood. Subset given: CD45RA+ positively selected. The receptors here all came from a man between 18 and 35 years old in good health.

The chain employs TRBV9 and TRBJ2-7, with no clear D. Germline V gene lookup returns CDR1 SGDLS and CDR2 YYNGEE. The CDR3 runs to 11 residues. Trimming took off 7 bases at V and 7 bases at J, with 12 bases between the two ends. The CDR3 bases are TGTGCCAGCTACCCGGAGATAGAGCAGTACTTC. As protein: CASYPEIEQYF.

This chain links TRBV6-1 with TRBJ2-1; the D is unclear. Germline lookup yields CDR1 MNHNS and CDR2 SASEGT. This CDR3 spans 14 amino acids. V lost 2 bases to trimming and J lost 4 bases, with 9 bases between them. CDR3 in amino acids: CASSEILLYNEQFF. The DNA for the CDR3 is TGTGCCAGCAGTGAAATTTTGCTGTACAATGAGCAGTTCTTC.

The chain is built from TRBV7-2 and TRBJ2-3; D uncertain. This CDR3 is 14 amino acids long. Germline values: CDR1 SGHTA, CDR2 FQGNSA. The V gene lost 3 bases and the J gene lost 4 bases, with 11 bases spanning the gap. CDR3 residues: CASSFGHPPDTQYF. The CDR3 nucleotides read TGTGCCAGCAGCTTCGGTCATCCCCCAGATACGCAGTATTTT.

This clone has only one observation. V gene TRBV7-2 combines with J gene TRBJ2-1; 8 bases fit TRBD2. This CDR3 is 17 amino acids long. From germline, CDR1 is SGHTA and CDR2 FQGNSA. V lost 4 bases to trimming and J lost 0 bases; unmatched junction nucleotides: 8. The CDR3 region is CASSSRGSGSSYNEQFF. In nucleotides, the CDR3 is TGTGCCAGCAGCTCCCGGGGGAGCGGGAGCTCCTACAATGAGCAGTTCTTC.

V is TRBV30 and J is TRBJ1-5, with a weak D call TRBD1 (6 bases). Germline V gives CDR1 GTSNPN, CDR2 SVGIG (reference sequence). This CDR3 has 14 amino acids. V lost 2 bases to trimming and J lost 4 bases, with 12 bases between them. CDR3: CAWSLGQINQPQHF. Written as DNA, the CDR3 is TGTGCCTGGAGTTTAGGACAGATAAATCAGCCCCAGCATTTT.

V gene TRBV2 combines with J gene TRBJ2-5; unclear D gene. The germline CDR1 and CDR2 sequences are SNHLY and FYNNEI. V lost 5 bases, J lost 2 bases, and 9 bases lay in between. This CDR3 contains 13 residues. The CDR3 is CASSPGRQETQYF. In DNA form, the CDR3 reads TGTGCCAGCAGTCCCGGAAGACAAGAGACCCAGTACTTC.

This chain uses TRBV5-1 with TRBJ2-2, with D possibly matching TRBD2 (6 bases). CDR3 size: 15 residues. The V end was cut by 2 bases, the J end by 4 bases, with 12 bases between. CDR1 and CDR2 (germline): SGHRS, YFSETQ. CDR3 amino acids: CASSFGGAGTGELFF. The CDR3 region has the DNA TGCGCCAGCAGCTTCGGGGGAGCGGGCACCGGGGAGCTGTTTTTT.

V and J are TRBV25-1 and TRBJ2-5, with 9 bases that match TRBD1. In germline, CDR1 is MGHDK, CDR2 SYGVNS. V lost 8 bases to trimming and J lost 4 bases; unmatched junction nucleotides: 11. This CDR3 comprises 15 residues. The CDR3 coding sequence is TGTGCCAGCGGCAGAAGTACAGGGGGCGCAGAGACCCAGTACTTC. Translating it yields CASGRSTGGAETQYF.

V is TRBV4-2 and J is TRBJ1-1, with TRBD1 as a possible D gene (5 bases). The V end was cut by 3 bases, the J end by 10 bases, with 18 bases between. Germline V CDR1 and CDR2: LGHNA, YNFKEQ. The CDR3 extends over 14 amino acids. CDR3 in amino acids: CASSQGERGFGAFF. The DNA of the CDR3 is TGTGCCAGCAGCCAGGGGGAAAGGGGCTTCGGAGCTTTCTTT.

This clone was recorded once. V is TRBV18 and J is TRBJ1-1, with 8 bases that match TRBD1. The junction had 9 bases not matched to a gene; V was cut back by 4 bases and J by 5 bases. Germline V gene data show CDR1 as KGHSH and CDR2 as LQKENI. The CDR3 contains 15 residues. The CDR3 spells CASSRDRYTGTEAFF. CDR3 DNA: TGTGCCAGCTCACGGGACAGGTACACGGGGACTGAAGCTTTCTTT. Combining the CDR3 with reference TRBV18 and TRBJ1-1 gives the whole variable domain NAGVMQNPRHLVRRRGQEARLRCSPMKGHSHVYWYRQLPEEGLKFMVYLQKENIIDESGMPKERFSAEFPKEGPSILRIQQVVRGDSAAYFCASSRDRYTGTEAFFGQGTRLTVV.

Only one count was recorded for this clone. This sequence joins TRBV18 and TRBJ1-3, with D uncertain. Between the trimmed V and J ends, which lost 3 bases and 2 bases, there was a span of 20 bases. Looked up from germline, CDR1 is KGHSH and CDR2 is LQKENI. The CDR3 runs to 18 residues. CDR3 sequence: CASSPPWMGSSTGNTIYF. In nucleotides, the CDR3 is TGTGCCAGCTCACCCCCCTGGATGGGTAGCTCTACTGGAAACACCATATATTTT.

The chain has TRBV7-3 and TRBJ1-3, with 7 bases identical to TRBD1. The CDR3 has 14 amino acids. Germline V gene data show CDR1 as SGHTA and CDR2 as FQGTGA. V shed 5 bases and J 1 base; nucleotides not matched to a gene: 2. CDR3 in amino acids: CASSPGGSGNTIYF. CDR3 sequence (DNA): TGTGCCAGCAGCCCAGGGGGTTCTGGAAACACCATATATTTT.

This clone was detected only once. The chain uses TRBV7-2 and TRBJ1-6, with 7 nucleotides matching TRBD1. CDR3 length: 14 amino acids. In germline, CDR1 is SGHTA, CDR2 FQGNSA. After removal of 7 bases from V and 9 bases from J, the junction contained 9 bases not matched to a gene. The CDR3 sequence: CASTAGTAFSPLHF. The CDR3 nucleotides are TGTGCCAGCACCGCCGGGACAGCTTTTTCACCCCTCCACTTT. The full variable domain, completed using reference TRBV7-2 and TRBJ1-6, is GAGVSQSPSNKVTEKGKDVELRCDPISGHTALYWYRQSLGQGLEFLIYFQGNSAPDKSGLPSDRFSAERTGGSVSTLTIQRTQQEDSAVYLCASTAGTAFSPLHFGNGTRLTVT.

CDR3 region: CASSFKVGQGNQPQHF. CDR3 DNA: TGTGCCAGCAGTTTTAAGGTGGGGCAGGGGAATCAGCCCCAGCATTTT. This chain uses TRBV27 with TRBJ1-5; the D gene is possibly TRBD1 (6 bases). The CDR3 runs 16 residues. The ends were cut back, 3 bases at V and 4 bases at J, with 16 bases in the middle. Germline assignment: CDR1 MNHEY and CDR2 SMNVEV (reference sequence).

J is TRBJ2-5 and V is TRBV6-1, with 9 nucleotides matching TRBD1. V dropped 3 bases and J dropped 5; count of bases not matched to a gene: 10. CDR3 length: 16 amino acids. Germline assignment: CDR1 MNHNS and CDR2 SASEGT. The DNA for the CDR3 is TGTGCCAGCAGTGAGATACAGGGGGCTTTCGTCGAGACCCAGTACTTC. Amino acids: CASSEIQGAFVETQYF.